The next 24 T cell receptor beta chains were all read from a single sample in a study of blood T cell repertoires in COVID-19. TCRdb's copy holds only in-frame clones and misses some; the assay was immunoSEQ multiplex PCR. The sample contains over 200,000 clones, about 90% of which appear only once. Sample: peripheral blood. All receptors come from a woman aged 60-70 years with acute or convalescent COVID-19.

The V and J genes are TRBV5-1 and TRBJ1-1; D may be TRBD1 (5 bases). Germline V gene data show CDR1 as SGHRS and CDR2 as YFSETQ. The ends were cut back, 4 bases at V and 0 bases at J, with 22 bases in the middle. The CDR3 is made up of 18 amino acids. CDR3 nucleotide sequence: TGCGCCAGCAGCCCGGGGGGGGGATCGCCCGGAATGAACACTGAAGCTTTCTTT. This gives the protein CASSPGGGSPGMNTEAFF.

The rearrangement uses TRBV29-1 and TRBJ1-4; the D is unclear. The V and J ends lost 6 bases and 4 bases respectively, with 12 bases between them. In germline, CDR1 is SQVTM, CDR2 ANQGSEA. The length of the CDR3 is 13 residues. CDR3 coding DNA: TGCAGCGTCCGCACCGGGAGTAATGAAAAACTGTTTTTT. Its protein is CSVRTGSNEKLFF.

This chain joins TRBV19 and TRBJ1-1; tentative D call: TRBD1 (6 bases). The length of the CDR3 is 14 residues. CDR1 LNHDA and CDR2 SQIVND come from the germline V gene (reference sequence). Trimming shortened V by 3 bases and J by 0 bases, and 8 bases separated the two germline ends. The CDR3 bases are TGTGCCAGTAGTATTCGGACAGTGAACACTGAAGCTTTCTTT. Its protein product is CASSIRTVNTEAFF.

The CDR3 reads CASRTTGGIEQFF. Here the CDR3 DNA reads TGTGCCAGCAGAACTACAGGGGGCATCGAGCAGTTCTTC. This chain uses TRBV6-6 with TRBJ2-1; TRBD1 matches at 9 bases. V lost 6 bases and J lost 10; bases outside the gene matches: 7. This CDR3 region has 13 residues. Germline CDR1 is MNHNY and CDR2 is SVGAGI (reference sequence).

The chain couples TRBV4-2 to TRBJ1-2, with D hard to call. Per germline, CDR1 LGHNA and CDR2 YNFKEQ. This CDR3 is built from 14 residues. The V end lost 0 bases, the J end lost 4 bases, and 9 bases lay between the germline ends. CDR3 bases: TGTGCCAGCAGCCAAGATCGGCAGGTCTATGGCTACACCTTC. Residues: CASSQDRQVYGYTF.

The rearrangement uses TRBV11-2 and TRBJ2-1, with 7 bases that match TRBD2. The V gene end was trimmed by 1 base and the J gene end by 10 bases; junction bases not matched to a gene: 19. Germline CDR1 SGHAT, CDR2 FQNNGV. This CDR3 comprises 18 residues. The CDR3 DNA is TGTGCCAGCAGCTTAGCGGTGGTGGGAGGGCCCAGAAGAAACGAGCAGTTCTTC. Its translation is CASSLAVVGGPRRNEQFF.

Here the CDR3 DNA reads TGCGCCAGCAGCCAAGGCCAGACCGGAGGTGGGGCCAACGTCCTGACTTTC. Amino acids: CASSQGQTGGGANVLTF. The chain joins TRBV4-3 to TRBJ2-6; D possibly corresponds to TRBD2 (5 bases). Germline V gene sequence: CDR1 LGHNA, CDR2 YSLEER. The CDR3 covers 17 residues. Trimming removed 1 base from V and 3 bases from J, with 13 bases in between.

The chain joins TRBV11-2 to TRBJ2-5, with 12 bases that match TRBD2. CDR1 SGHAT and CDR2 FQNNGV come from the germline V gene. With V trimmed by 5 bases and J by 4 bases, 5 bases remained unmatched. This CDR3 is 15 amino acids long. The chain's CDR3 is CASSLAGGRGETQYF. The CDR3 DNA reads as TGTGCCAGCAGCCTAGCGGGAGGGCGAGGAGAGACCCAGTACTTC.

This clone was counted once. This same CDR3 is encoded by further DNA sequences in the sample. The chain combines TRBV6-5 with TRBJ1-5; D unclear. Germline V CDR1 and CDR2: MNHEY, SVGAGI. V gave up 3 bases and J gave up 0 bases, with 6 bases separating them. The CDR3 totals 14 residues. The CDR3 DNA follows: TGTGCCAGCAGTTATCGGGGTAGCAATCAGCCCCAGCATTTT. Residues: CASSYRGSNQPQHF.

This chain joins TRBV4-1 and TRBJ2-6; a weak D match, TRBD1 (5 bases). Germline CDR1 and CDR2: MGHRA and YSYEKL. The CDR3 has 17 residues. V shed 1 base and J shed 4 bases, with 14 bases lying between them. The CDR3 region is CASSQVPSRAGANVLTF. The DNA for the CDR3 is TGCGCCAGCAGCCAAGTCCCCTCCAGGGCCGGGGCCAACGTCCTGACTTTC.

This chain links TRBV7-9 with TRBJ1-5; D may be TRBD1 (5 bases). Germline V gene lookup returns CDR1 SEHNR and CDR2 FQNEAQ (reference sequence). CDR3 size: 15 residues. Trimming shortened V by 0 bases and J by 4 bases, and 10 bases separated the two germline ends. CDR3 region: CASSLAREVNQPQHF. For the CDR3, the DNA is TGTGCCAGCAGCTTAGCCAGGGAGGTAAATCAGCCCCAGCATTTT.

This clone was counted a few times. The V gene is TRBV19, the J gene TRBJ1-2, with TRBD1 matching 8 bases. The CDR3 extends over 13 amino acids. V lost 0 bases and J lost 12; bases outside the gene matches: 6. The germline CDR1 and CDR2 sequences are LNHDA and SQIVND (reference sequence). As DNA, the CDR3 is TGTGCCAGTAGTATAGATTGGACAGGGCGGAACACCTTC. This sequence encodes CASSIDWTGRNTF.

The chain has TRBV7-2 and TRBJ1-1, with D uncertain. Germline assignment: CDR1 SGHTA and CDR2 FQGNSA. The CDR3 covers 14 residues. V lost 3 bases, J lost 3 bases, and 11 bases lay in between. The CDR3 bases are TGTGCCAGCAGCTTTAGCGGGTTTTACACTGAAGCTTTCTTT. It is translated as CASSFSGFYTEAFF. Based on the CDR3 plus reference TRBV7-2 and TRBJ1-1, the full variable domain is GAGVSQSPSNKVTEKGKDVELRCDPISGHTALYWYRQSLGQGLEFLIYFQGNSAPDKSGLPSDRFSAERTGGSVSTLTIQRTQQEDSAVYLCASSFSGFYTEAFFGQGTRLTVV.

The chain combines TRBV28 with TRBJ2-2, with D maybe TRBD1 (6 bases). The CDR3 is 13 residues long. Germline values: CDR1 MDHEN, CDR2 SYDVKM. V gave up 11 bases and J gave up 2 bases, with 12 bases separating them. The CDR3 coding sequence is TGTGCCGGAAGGACAGCTAACACCGGGGAGCTGTTTTTT. Amino acids: CAGRTANTGELFF.

V is TRBV5-1 and J is TRBJ1-1; D perhaps matches TRBD1 (5 bases). V was trimmed by 0 bases and J by 8 bases, leaving 17 bases between them. CDR1 and CDR2 (germline): SGHRS, YFSETQ. This CDR3 has 15 residues. The CDR3 DNA is TGCGCCAGCAGCTTGGGTCTCCAGGGTCGCGAGGAAGCTTTCTTT. Its protein is CASSLGLQGREEAFF.

This sequence joins TRBV5-1 and TRBJ2-1; D perhaps matches TRBD1 (6 bases). Trimming removed 3 bases at V and 2 bases at J, with 24 bases between. Germline loops: CDR1 SGHRS, CDR2 YFSETQ. The CDR3 has 19 residues. CDR3 in amino acids: CASSWEKAGTIGAYNEQFF. CDR3 coding DNA: TGCGCCAGCAGCTGGGAAAAAGCCGGGACAATCGGGGCCTACAATGAGCAGTTCTTC. Full variable domain (rest looked up from reference TRBV5-1 and TRBJ2-1): KAGVTQTPRYLIKTRGQQVTLSCSPISGHRSVSWYQQTPGQGLQFLFEYFSETQRNKGNFPGRFSGRQFSNSRSEMNVSTLELGDSALYLCASSWEKAGTIGAYNEQFFGPGTRLTVL.

The chain combines TRBV19 with TRBJ2-7; the D gene is possibly TRBD2 (6 bases). V dropped 5 bases and J dropped 0 bases, with 17 bases sitting between them. CDR1 and CDR2 (germline): LNHDA, SQIVND (reference sequence). The length of the CDR3 is 16 residues. The CDR3 DNA reads TGTGCCAGTAGTCGGAGGGGACCTGAGAGCTCCTACGAGCAGTACTTC. Its translation: CASSRRGPESSYEQYF. The complete variable domain, with remaining parts taken from reference TRBV19 and TRBJ2-7, reads DGGITQSPKYLFRKEGQNVTLSCEQNLNHDAMYWYRQDPGQGLRLIYYSQIVNDFQKGDIAEGYSVSREKKESFPLTVTSAQKNPTAFYLCASSRRGPESSYEQYFGPGTRLTVT.

V is TRBV7-9 and J is TRBJ1-4; no reliable D call. Trimming stripped 8 bases from V and 8 bases from J, with 15 bases between. The CDR3 spans 13 residues. Looked up from germline, CDR1 is SEHNR and CDR2 is FQNEAQ (reference sequence). DNA for the CDR3: TGTGCCAGCTCCCGAGGGTTCGGGGAAAAACTGTTTTTT. As protein: CASSRGFGEKLFF.

This clone was observed once. J is TRBJ2-2 and V is TRBV10-1, with a tentative D call TRBD1 (5 bases). In germline, CDR1 is WNHNN, CDR2 SYGVQD (reference sequence). The V end lost 3 bases, the J end lost 9 bases, and 14 bases lay between the germline ends. This CDR3 has 14 amino acids. Written as DNA, the CDR3 is TGCGCCAGCAGTGAACGTCAGGGAATAAGGGAGCTGTTTTTT. Translated, it gives CASSERQGIRELFF.

The chain combines TRBV7-6 with TRBJ2-3, with 9 bases identical to TRBD2. Germline V gene lookup returns CDR1 SGHVS and CDR2 FNYEAQ. J gave up 5 bases and V 5 bases, and 8 bases lay outside the gene matches. The CDR3 is 15 residues long. CDR3 sequence reads: CASSLSGGGRDTQYF. DNA of the CDR3: TGTGCCAGCAGCCTTAGCGGGGGAGGACGAGATACGCAGTATTTT.

The chain carries TRBV27 and TRBJ1-2, with D tentatively TRBD1 (5 bases). The CDR3 totals 14 residues. Germline V lookup: CDR1 MNHEY, CDR2 SMNVEV (reference sequence). V was cut by 6 bases and J by 3 bases, with 14 bases left in between. CDR3 nucleotide sequence: TGTGCCAGCAGAGGGCAGGGCACACACTATGGCTACACCTTC. Protein product: CASRGQGTHYGYTF.

This clone was observed a handful of times. J is TRBJ2-3 and V is TRBV6-2 or TRBV6-3; TRBD2 might be the D (5 bases). Trimming removed 1 base at V and 1 base at J, with 9 bases between. The CDR3 runs 15 residues. The V gene's germline CDR1 is MNHEY and CDR2 SVGEGT. In nucleotides, the CDR3 is TGTGCCAGCAGTTACTGGCGGGCCCGCACAGATACGCAGTATTTT. Amino acid sequence: CASSYWRARTDTQYF.

The V call is TRBV6-9, the J call TRBJ2-7; possibly TRBD1 for D (8 bases). Germline V lookup: CDR1 MNHGY, CDR2 SVAAGI. Trimming removed 8 bases from V and 4 bases from J, with 18 bases in between. CDR3 length: 14 amino acids. The CDR3 DNA reads TGTGCCAGCGGTACAGGGGGGGTATGGTACGAGCAGTACTTC. It yields the protein CASGTGGVWYEQYF.

This clone was seen just once. The CDR3: CASSEGEGYGYTF. CDR3 sequence (DNA): TGTGCCAGCAGTGAAGGGGAGGGCTATGGCTACACCTTC. The chain joins TRBV2 to TRBJ1-2; D is undetermined. Trimming removed 1 base from V and 4 bases from J, with 7 bases in between. The CDR3 runs 13 residues. Germline V lookup: CDR1 SNHLY, CDR2 FYNNEI.